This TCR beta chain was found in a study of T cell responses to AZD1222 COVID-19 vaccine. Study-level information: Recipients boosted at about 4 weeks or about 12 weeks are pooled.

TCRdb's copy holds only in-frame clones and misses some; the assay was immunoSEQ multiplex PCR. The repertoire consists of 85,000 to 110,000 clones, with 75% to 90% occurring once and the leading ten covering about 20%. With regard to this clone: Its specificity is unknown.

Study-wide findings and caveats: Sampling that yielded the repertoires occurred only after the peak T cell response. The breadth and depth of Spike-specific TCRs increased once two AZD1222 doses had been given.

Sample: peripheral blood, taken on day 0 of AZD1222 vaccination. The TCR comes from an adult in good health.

CDR3 in DNA: TGTGCCACCAGCAGAGATTTCAGGGGAAGTAATGAAAAACTGTTTTTT. Residues: CATSRDFRGSNEKLFF. This chain uses TRBV15 with TRBJ1-4; D possibly corresponds to TRBD1 (6 bases). The CDR3 contains 16 residues. The ends were cut back, 0 bases at V and 4 bases at J, with 12 bases in the middle. Germline assignment: CDR1 LNHNV and CDR2 YYDKDF (reference sequence).